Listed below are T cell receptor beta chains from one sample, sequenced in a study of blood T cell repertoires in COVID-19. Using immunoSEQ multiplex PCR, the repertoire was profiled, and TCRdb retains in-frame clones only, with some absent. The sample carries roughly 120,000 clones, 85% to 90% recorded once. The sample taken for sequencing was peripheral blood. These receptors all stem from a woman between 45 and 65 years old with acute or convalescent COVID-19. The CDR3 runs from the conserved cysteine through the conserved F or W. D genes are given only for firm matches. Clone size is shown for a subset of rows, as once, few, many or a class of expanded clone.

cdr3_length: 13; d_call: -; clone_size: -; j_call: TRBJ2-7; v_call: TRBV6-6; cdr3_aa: CASSLTLTYEQYF; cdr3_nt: TGTGCCAGTTCACTAACATTGACCTACGAGCAGTACTTC
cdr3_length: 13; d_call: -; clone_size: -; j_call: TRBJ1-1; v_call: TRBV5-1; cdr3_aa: CASSLGRDTEAFF; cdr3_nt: TGCGCCAGCAGCTTGGGTCGAGACACTGAAGCTTTCTTT
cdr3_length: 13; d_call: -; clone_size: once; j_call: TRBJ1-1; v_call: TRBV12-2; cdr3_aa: CARRTGGRTEAFF; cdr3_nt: TGTGCAAGACGCACAGGGGGCAGAACTGAAGCTTTCTTT
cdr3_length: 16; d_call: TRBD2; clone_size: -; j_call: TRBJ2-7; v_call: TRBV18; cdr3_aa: CASSPPPTSGKSEQYF; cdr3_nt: TGTGCCAGCTCACCACCCCCGACTAGCGGGAAATCCGAGCAGTACTTC
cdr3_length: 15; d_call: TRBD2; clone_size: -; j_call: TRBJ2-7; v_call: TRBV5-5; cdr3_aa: CASSHFERGGREQYF; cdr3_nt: TGTGCCAGCAGCCACTTTGAGCGGGGGGGGCGCGAGCAGTACTTC
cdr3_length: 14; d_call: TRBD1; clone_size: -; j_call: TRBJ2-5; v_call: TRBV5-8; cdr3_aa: CASSGGTGKETQYF; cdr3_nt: TGTGCCAGCAGCGGTGGGACAGGGAAAGAGACCCAGTACTTC
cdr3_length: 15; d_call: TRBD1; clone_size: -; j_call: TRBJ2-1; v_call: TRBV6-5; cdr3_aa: CASPADRGAGNEQFF; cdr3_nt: TGTGCCAGCCCAGCGGACAGGGGAGCGGGCAATGAGCAGTTCTTC
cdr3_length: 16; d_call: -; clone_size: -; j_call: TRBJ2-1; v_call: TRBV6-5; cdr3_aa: CASSYSGPRSGNEQFF; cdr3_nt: TGTGCCAGCAGTTACTCGGGTCCGCGATCGGGCAATGAGCAGTTCTTC
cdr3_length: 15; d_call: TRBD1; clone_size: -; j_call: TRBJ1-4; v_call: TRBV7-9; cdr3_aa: CASSLGTGPNEKLFF; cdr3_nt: TGTGCCAGCAGCTTGGGGACAGGGCCTAATGAAAAACTGTTTTTT
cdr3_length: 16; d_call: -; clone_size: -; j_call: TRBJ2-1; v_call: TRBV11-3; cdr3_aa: CASSEIGKSGNNEQFF; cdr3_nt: TGTGCCAGCAGTGAAATCGGGAAATCGGGGAACAATGAGCAGTTCTTC
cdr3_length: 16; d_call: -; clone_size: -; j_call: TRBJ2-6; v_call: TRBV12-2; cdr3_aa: CASRPRSGKGANVLTF; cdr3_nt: TGTGCAAGTCGCCCCCGGTCGGGGAAGGGGGCCAACGTCCTGACTTTC
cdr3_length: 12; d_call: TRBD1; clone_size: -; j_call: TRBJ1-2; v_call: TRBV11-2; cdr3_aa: CASSLDRGVYTF; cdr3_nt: TGTGCCAGCAGCTTGGACAGGGGGGTATACACCTTC
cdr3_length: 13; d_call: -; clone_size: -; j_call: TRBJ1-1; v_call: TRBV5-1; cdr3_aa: CASSPRGNTEAFF; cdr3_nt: TGCGCCAGCAGCCCCAGGGGGAACACTGAAGCTTTCTTT
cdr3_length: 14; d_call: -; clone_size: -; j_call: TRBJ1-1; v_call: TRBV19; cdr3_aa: CASRVGRVETEAFF; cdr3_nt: TGTGCCAGTAGGGTTGGGAGGGTAGAAACTGAAGCTTTCTTT
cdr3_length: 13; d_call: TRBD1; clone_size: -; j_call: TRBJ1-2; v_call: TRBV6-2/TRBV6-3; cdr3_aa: CASSKTGTYGYTF; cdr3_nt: TGTGCCAGCAGTAAGACAGGGACCTATGGCTACACCTTC
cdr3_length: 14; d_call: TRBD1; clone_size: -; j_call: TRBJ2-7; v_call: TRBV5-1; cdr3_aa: CASSLAWTGIEQYF; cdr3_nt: TGCGCCAGCAGCTTGGCCTGGACAGGGATCGAGCAGTACTTC
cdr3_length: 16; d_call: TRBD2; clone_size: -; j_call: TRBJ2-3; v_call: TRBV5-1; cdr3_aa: CASSLVLAGGTDTQYF; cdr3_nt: TGCGCCAGCAGCTTGGTGCTAGCGGGAGGCACAGATACGCAGTATTTT
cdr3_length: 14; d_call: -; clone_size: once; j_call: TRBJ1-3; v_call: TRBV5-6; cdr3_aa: CASSRHLSGNTIYF; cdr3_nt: TGTGCCAGCAGCCGACACCTCTCTGGAAACACCATATATTTT
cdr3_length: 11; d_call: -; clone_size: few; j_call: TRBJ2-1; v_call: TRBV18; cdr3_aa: CASSPQLEQFF; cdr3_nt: TGTGCCAGCTCACCACAGCTTGAGCAGTTCTTC
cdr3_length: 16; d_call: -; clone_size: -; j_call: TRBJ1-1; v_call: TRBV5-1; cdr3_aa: CASSASIQQGNTEAFF; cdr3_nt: TGCGCCAGCAGCGCTTCTATTCAACAGGGAAACACTGAAGCTTTCTTT
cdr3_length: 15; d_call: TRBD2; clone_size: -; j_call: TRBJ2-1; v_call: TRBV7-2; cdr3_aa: CASSLPAGGYNEQFF; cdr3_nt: TGTGCCAGCAGCTTACCAGCGGGAGGCTACAATGAGCAGTTCTTC
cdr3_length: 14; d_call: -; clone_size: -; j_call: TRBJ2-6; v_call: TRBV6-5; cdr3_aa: CASRDSSGANVLTF; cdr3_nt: TGTGCCAGCAGAGACAGCTCTGGGGCCAACGTCCTGACTTTC